The 9 T cell receptor beta chains below all came from one sample that was sequenced in a study of control samples from healthy donors and cancer patients. The data were produced by immunoSEQ multiplex PCR, yet TCRdb's version contains in-frame clones alone and is incomplete. Of approximately 97,000 clones in the sample, roughly 80% were seen once. Sample: blood. Receptors were obtained from a man aged 30 to 45 in good health.

V and J are TRBV11-2 and TRBJ1-3; D is uncertain. Germline V gene sequence: CDR1 SGHAT, CDR2 FQNNGV. Trimming removed 3 bases from V and 5 bases from J, with 8 bases in between. The CDR3 consists of 13 residues. The CDR3 DNA sequence: TGTGCCAGCAGCTTGAACCCTCGAAACACCATATATTTT. Protein sequence: CASSLNPRNTIYF.

This chain connects TRBV7-6 to TRBJ2-1; D gene unclear. V was cut by 0 bases and J by 6 bases, with 15 bases left in between. The CDR3 is 16 amino acids. Germline values: CDR1 SGHVS, CDR2 FNYEAQ. CDR3 region: CASSLATGLGSNEQFF. In DNA form, the CDR3 reads TGTGCCAGCAGCTTAGCGACCGGCTTGGGGTCCAATGAGCAGTTCTTC.

The chain is built from TRBV6-5 and TRBJ1-1; TRBD1 might be the D (6 bases). Germline assignment: CDR1 MNHEY and CDR2 SVGAGI. The CDR3 totals 16 residues. V lost 4 bases to trimming and J lost 0 bases, with 15 bases between them. CDR3 region: CASSFNPDSVNTEAFF. Here the CDR3 DNA reads TGTGCCAGCAGTTTTAACCCGGACAGTGTGAACACTGAAGCTTTCTTT.

The genes are TRBV13 and TRBJ2-7; perhaps TRBD1 as D (6 bases). This CDR3 region has 13 residues. The germline V and J ends were trimmed by 5 bases and 3 bases, with 11 bases remaining between them. CDR1 is PRHDT and CDR2 is FYEKMQ in the germline V gene (reference sequence). DNA of the CDR3: TGTGCCAGCAGCCGTGGACAGTTCTACGAGCAGTACTTC. This encodes CASSRGQFYEQYF.

This clone has only a few counts. The chain recombines TRBV5-1 with TRBJ2-1; 7 positions match TRBD1. CDR1 and CDR2 (germline): SGHRS, YFSETQ. The CDR3 consists of 14 residues. V trimming: 3 bases; J trimming: 4 bases; junction bases outside the gene matches: 4. The CDR3, as DNA: TGCGCCAGCAGCTCCGGGACAGTTTACAATGAGCAGTTCTTC. It codes for CASSSGTVYNEQFF.

The chain carries TRBV27 and TRBJ1-1; D not resolved. The germline CDR1 and CDR2 sequences are MNHEY and SMNVEV (reference sequence). This CDR3 has 12 amino acids. V gave up 6 bases and J gave up 1 base, with 6 bases separating them. The CDR3 nucleotides read TGTGCCAGCAGCAGCTGGAACACTGAAGCTTTCTTT. This translates into CASSSWNTEAFF.

A few counts support this clone. The J gene is TRBJ1-5, the V gene TRBV19; a possible D gene is TRBD1 (6 bases). Trimming took 3 bases from V and 8 from J, leaving 11 bases between them. In germline, CDR1 is LNHDA, CDR2 SQIVND (reference sequence). This CDR3 spans 13 amino acids. The CDR3 here is CASSITGQEPQHF. The CDR3 nucleotides read TGTGCCAGTAGTATTACAGGGCAGGAGCCCCAGCATTTT.

The genes are TRBV27 and TRBJ1-2; the D gene is possibly TRBD1 (6 bases). The ends were cut back, 5 bases at V and 14 bases at J, with 24 bases in the middle. The germline CDR1 and CDR2 sequences are MNHEY and SMNVEV (reference sequence). The CDR3 runs 14 residues. CDR3 sequence: CASSTYRDRNYMTF. CDR3 DNA sequence: TGTGCCAGCAGTACCTACAGGGACCGAAATTATATGACCTTC.

The chain recombines TRBV3-1 (or the pseudogene TRBV3-2) with TRBJ1-6, with 10 bases lining up with TRBD1. This CDR3 contains 16 residues. V gave up 3 bases and J gave up 13 bases; unmatched junction bases: 12. Germline V gives CDR1 LGHDT, CDR2 YNNKEL (reference sequence). In nucleotides, the CDR3 is TGTGCCAGCAGCCAGGCCCCCGGGACAGGGGAATCTCCCCTCCACTTT. This translates into CASSQAPGTGESPLHF.